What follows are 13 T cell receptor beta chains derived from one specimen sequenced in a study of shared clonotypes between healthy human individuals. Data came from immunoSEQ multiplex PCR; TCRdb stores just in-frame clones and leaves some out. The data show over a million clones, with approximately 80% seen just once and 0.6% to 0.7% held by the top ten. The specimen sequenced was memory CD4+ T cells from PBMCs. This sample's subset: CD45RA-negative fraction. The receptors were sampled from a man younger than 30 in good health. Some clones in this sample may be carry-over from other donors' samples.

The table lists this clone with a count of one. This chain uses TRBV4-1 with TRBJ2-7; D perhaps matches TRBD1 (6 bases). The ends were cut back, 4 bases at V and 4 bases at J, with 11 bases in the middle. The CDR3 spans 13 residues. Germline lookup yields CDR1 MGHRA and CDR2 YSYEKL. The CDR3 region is CASSRTEIYEQYF. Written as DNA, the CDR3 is TGCGCCAGCAGCCGGACAGAGATTTACGAGCAGTACTTC.

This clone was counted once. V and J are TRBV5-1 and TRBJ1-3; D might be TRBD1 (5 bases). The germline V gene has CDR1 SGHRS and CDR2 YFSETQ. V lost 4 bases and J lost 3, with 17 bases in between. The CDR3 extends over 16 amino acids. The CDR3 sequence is CASSPFGARRGNTIYF. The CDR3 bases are TGCGCCAGCAGCCCCTTTGGGGCCCGCCGTGGAAACACCATATATTTT.

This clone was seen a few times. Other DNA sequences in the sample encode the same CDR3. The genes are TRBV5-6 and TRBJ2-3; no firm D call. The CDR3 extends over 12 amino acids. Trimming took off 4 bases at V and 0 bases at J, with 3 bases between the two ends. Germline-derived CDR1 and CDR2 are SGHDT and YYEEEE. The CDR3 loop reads CASSPSTDTQYF. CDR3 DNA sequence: TGTGCCAGCAGCCCTAGCACAGATACGCAGTATTTT.

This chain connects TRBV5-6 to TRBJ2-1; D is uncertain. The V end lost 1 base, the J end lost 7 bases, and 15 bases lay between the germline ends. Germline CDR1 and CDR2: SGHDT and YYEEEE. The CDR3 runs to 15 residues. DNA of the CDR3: TGTGCCAGCAGCTTGTCCTGGCCAGGATTAAATGAGCAGTTCTTC. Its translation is CASSLSWPGLNEQFF. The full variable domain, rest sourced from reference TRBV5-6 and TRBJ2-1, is DAGVTQSPTHLIKTRGQQVTLRCSPKSGHDTVSWYQQALGQGPQFIFQYYEEEERQRGNFPDRFSGHQFPNYSSELNVNALLLGDSALYLCASSLSWPGLNEQFFGPGTRLTVL.

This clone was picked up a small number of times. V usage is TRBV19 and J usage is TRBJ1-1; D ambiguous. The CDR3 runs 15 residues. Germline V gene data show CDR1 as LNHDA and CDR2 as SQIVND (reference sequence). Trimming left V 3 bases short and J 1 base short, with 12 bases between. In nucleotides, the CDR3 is TGTGCCAGTAGTATGGGAAGGGTCGGGAACACTGAAGCTTTCTTT. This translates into CASSMGRVGNTEAFF.

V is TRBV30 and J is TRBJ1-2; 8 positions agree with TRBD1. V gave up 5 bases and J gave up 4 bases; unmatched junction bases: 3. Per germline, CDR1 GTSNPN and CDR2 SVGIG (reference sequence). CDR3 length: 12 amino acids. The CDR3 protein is CAWGTGAYGYTF. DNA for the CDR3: TGTGCCTGGGGGACAGGAGCCTATGGCTACACCTTC.

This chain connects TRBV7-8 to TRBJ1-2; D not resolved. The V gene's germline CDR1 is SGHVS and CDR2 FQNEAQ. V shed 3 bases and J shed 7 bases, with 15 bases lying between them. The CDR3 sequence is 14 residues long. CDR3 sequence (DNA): TGTGCCAGCAGCTTTACGTCCCCTCGGGCTGGCTACACCTTC. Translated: CASSFTSPRAGYTF.

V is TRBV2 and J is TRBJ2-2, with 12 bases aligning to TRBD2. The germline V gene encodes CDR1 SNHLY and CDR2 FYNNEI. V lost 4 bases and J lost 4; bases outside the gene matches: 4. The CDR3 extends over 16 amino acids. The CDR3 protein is CASSGRLAGVTGELFF. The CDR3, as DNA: TGTGCCAGCAGTGGACGACTAGCGGGAGTCACCGGGGAGCTGTTTTTT. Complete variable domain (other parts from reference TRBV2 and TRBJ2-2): EPEVTQTPSHQVTQMGQEVILRCVPISNHLYFYWYRQILGQKVEFLVSFYNNEISEKSEIFDDQFSVERPDGSNFTLKIRSTKLEDSAMYFCASSGRLAGVTGELFFGEGSRLTVL.

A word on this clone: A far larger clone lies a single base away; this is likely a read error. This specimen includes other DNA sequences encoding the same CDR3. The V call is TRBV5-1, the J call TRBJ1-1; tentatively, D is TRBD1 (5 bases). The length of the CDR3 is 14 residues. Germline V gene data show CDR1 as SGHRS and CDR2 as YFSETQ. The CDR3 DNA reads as TGCGCCAGCAGCGCGGGGGGAGCAATCACTGAAGCCTTCTTT. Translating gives CASSAGGAITEAFF.

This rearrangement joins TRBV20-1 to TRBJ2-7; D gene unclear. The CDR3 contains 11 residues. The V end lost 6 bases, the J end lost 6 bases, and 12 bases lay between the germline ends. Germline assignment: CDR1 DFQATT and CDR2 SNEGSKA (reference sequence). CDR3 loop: CSAATNGEQYF. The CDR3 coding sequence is TGCAGTGCCGCCACTAACGGCGAGCAGTACTTC.

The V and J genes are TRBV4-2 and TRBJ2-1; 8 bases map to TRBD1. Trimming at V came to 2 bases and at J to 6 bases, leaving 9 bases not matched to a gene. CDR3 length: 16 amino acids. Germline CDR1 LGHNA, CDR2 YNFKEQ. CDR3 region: CASSQTIRDRSNEQFF. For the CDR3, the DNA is TGTGCCAGCAGCCAAACAATTCGGGACAGGTCCAATGAGCAGTTCTTC.

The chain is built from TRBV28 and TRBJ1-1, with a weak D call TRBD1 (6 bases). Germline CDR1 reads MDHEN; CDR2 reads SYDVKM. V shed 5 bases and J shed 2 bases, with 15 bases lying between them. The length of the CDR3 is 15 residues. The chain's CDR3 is CASSLGGARNTEAFF. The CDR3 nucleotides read TGTGCCAGCAGTCTGGGGGGGGCTCGTAACACTGAAGCTTTCTTT. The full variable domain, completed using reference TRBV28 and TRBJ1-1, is DVKVTQSSRYLVKRTGEKVFLECVQDMDHENMFWYRQDPGLGLRLIYFSYDVKMKEKGDIPEGYSVSREKKERFSLILESASTNQTSMYLCASSLGGARNTEAFFGQGTRLTVV.

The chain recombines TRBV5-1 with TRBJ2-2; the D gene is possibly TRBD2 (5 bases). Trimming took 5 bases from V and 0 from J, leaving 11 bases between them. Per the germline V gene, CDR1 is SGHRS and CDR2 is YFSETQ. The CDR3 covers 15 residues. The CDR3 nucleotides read TGCGCCAGCAGTCCGAGGGATCCGAACACCGGGGAGCTGTTTTTT. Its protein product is CASSPRDPNTGELFF.